This TCR beta chain was recovered during a study of response to subunit inactivated influenza vaccine. V shed 2 bases, J shed 1 base, and the junction held 4 bases outside the gene matches. Germline CDR1 is MNHNS and CDR2 is SASEGT. This CDR3 region has 15 residues. To note about this clonotype: Its cognate antigen is unknown.

MiXCR, applied by TCRdb to the RT-PCR reads, yields one record per CDR3 protein. The table has some 540,000 distinct CDR3 sequences, roughly a quarter seen once; the top ten hold around 2.8%. Overall study findings and caveats: The authors suggested that every seasonal influenza vaccination recruits few new T cells.

This same sample was also part of a study on T cells expressing NK-cell markers. That work adds: Production of TCR beta cDNA relied on 5'RACE template switching with UMIs. Cells sorted as CD3+CD56+NKG2C+, CD3+CD56+NKG2C- and CD3+CD56-NKG2C+ T cells supplied the TCR beta repertoires. Of the CD8+ T cells in six donors, roughly 1.0-7.0% belonged to dominant NKG2C+ clonotypes. In several donors, dominant clonotypes made up 28.3-60.1% of CD3+CD56-NKG2C+ cells.

The source was CD4+ T cells sorted from PBMCs, collected roughly 12 days after vaccination. The source of this sequence is a man between 45 and 60 years old who received an inactivated influenza vaccine. The gene calls are TRBV6-1 and TRBJ2-5; 7 bases match TRBD1. CDR3 residues: CASSEMGQSQETQYF. CDR3 DNA sequence: TGTGCCAGCAGTGAAATGGGACAGAGCCAAGAGACCCAGTACTTC.